This T cell receptor (beta chain) was sequenced in a study of T cell changes during pregnancy in multiple sclerosis. CDR1 and CDR2 from the germline V gene are SGDLS and YYNGEE. Unmatched junction bases numbered 3, after V lost 0 bases and J lost 3 bases. This CDR3 contains 15 residues. Libraries were prepared by immunoSEQ multiplex PCR; TCRdb keeps only in-frame clonotypes and omits some of them. Here the sample spans roughly 100,000 clones, roughly 91% being singletons. This chain connects TRBV9 to TRBJ2-1, with 7 bases matching TRBD2. Sequencing used peripheral blood, obtained after pregnancy. The TCR comes from a female donor in good health, enrolled as a control in a pregnancy study. The CDR3 here is CASSVGRGFYNEQFF. The CDR3 coding sequence is TGTGCCAGCAGCGTAGGGCGGGGGTTCTACAATGAGCAGTTCTTC.